The rows below give T cell receptor beta chains drawn from one sample of a study of CD8 T cells in Susac syndrome. TCRdb used MiXCR to reprocess the immunoSEQ multiplex PCR reads, holding one entry per CDR3 protein. The profile shows about 210,000 distinct CDR3 sequences, about 95% of them singletons. The sequencing input was CD4+ T cells from PBMCs. The receptors here all came from a human donor with Susac syndrome. Both conserved end residues are part of each CDR3. The D gene is left open where the match is weak. The size of a clone is reported for some rows only, either as once, few or many, or as a class for expanded clones.

TRBV7-9	TRBJ2-1	NA	NA	CASRDALGVGSYNEQFF	TGTGCCAGCAGGGACGCCCTGGGGGTGGGCTCCTACAATGAGCAGTTCTTC
TRBV6-5	TRBJ1-6	NA	NA	CASSQGNSPLHF	TGTGCCAGCAGCCAAGGGAATTCACCCCTCCACTTT
TRBV24-1	TRBJ1-5	NA	NA	CATSDSGQPQHF	TGTGCCACCAGTGATTCCGGACAGCCCCAGCATTTT
TRBV30	TRBJ1-1	TRBD1	NA	CAWADRDPEAFF	TGTGCCTGGGCCGACAGGGACCCCGAAGCTTTCTTT
TRBV14	TRBJ2-6	TRBD1	NA	CASRLAGGISGANVLTF	TGTGCCAGCAGGTTGGCAGGGGGCATATCTGGGGCCAACGTCCTGACTTTC
TRBV30	TRBJ1-1	NA	NA	CAWSTRSTEAFF	TGTGCCTGGAGTACGCGTAGCACTGAAGCTTTCTTT
TRBV18	TRBJ2-2	TRBD1	once	CASSLRQGTTGELFF	TGTGCCAGCTCACTTCGACAGGGGACCACCGGGGAGCTGTTTTTT
TRBV4-1	TRBJ2-7	TRBD1	NA	CASSQAGGAWSYEQYF	TGCGCCAGCAGCCAGGCAGGGGGCGCGTGGTCCTACGAGCAGTACTTC
TRBV5-4	TRBJ2-5	NA	NA	CASSYDQGHQETQYF	TGTGCCAGCAGTTATGATCAGGGTCACCAAGAGACCCAGTACTTC
TRBV5-1	TRBJ1-5	NA	NA	CASRKGPETNQPQHF	TGCGCCAGCAGGAAAGGGCCGGAGACCAATCAGCCCCAGCATTTT
TRBV9	TRBJ1-4	NA	NA	CASSTHRGANEKLFF	TGTGCCAGCAGCACCCATCGGGGCGCGAATGAAAAACTGTTTTTT
TRBV20-1	TRBJ1-1	TRBD1	once	CSARTTGGNTEAFF	TGCAGTGCTAGAACGACAGGGGGCAACACTGAAGCTTTCTTT
TRBV3-1	TRBJ2-5	NA	NA	CASSQDTSGYQETQYF	TGTGCCAGCAGCCAAGATACCTCTGGGTACCAAGAGACCCAGTACTTC
TRBV5-1	TRBJ1-1	NA	NA	CASSLSGTSNTEAFF	TGCGCCAGCAGCTTATCCGGGACCTCGAACACTGAAGCTTTCTTT
TRBV5-1	TRBJ2-5	NA	NA	CASTPEWGGGETQYF	TGCGCCAGCACTCCTGAATGGGGGGGCGGAGAGACCCAGTACTTC
TRBV5-1	TRBJ2-5	NA	NA	CASSLKGWGETQYF	TGCGCCAGCAGCTTGAAGGGGTGGGGAGAGACCCAGTACTTC
TRBV6-1	TRBJ1-1	TRBD1	NA	CASSEGQTLFAFF	TGTGCCAGCAGTGAGGGACAGACCTTGTTCGCTTTCTTT
TRBV3-1	TRBJ1-5	NA	NA	CASSDGQLNQPQHF	TGTGCCAGCAGCGATGGACAGCTGAATCAGCCCCAGCATTTT
TRBV3-1	TRBJ1-1	NA	NA	CASSQTPGSHTEAFF	TGTGCCAGCAGCCAGACCCCTGGATCCCACACTGAAGCTTTCTTT
TRBV30	TRBJ1-3	NA	NA	CAWSAQGPGNTIYF	TGTGCCTGGAGCGCGCAGGGGCCTGGAAACACCATATATTTT
TRBV12-3/TRBV12-4	TRBJ2-7	NA	NA	CASSRGQGTPHEQYF	TGTGCCAGCAGTAGAGGACAAGGGACCCCCCACGAGCAGTACTTC
TRBV7-9	TRBJ1-1	NA	NA	CASSLARVGYTEAFF	TGTGCCAGCAGCTTAGCTCGGGTAGGTTACACTGAAGCTTTCTTT
TRBV6-5	TRBJ2-5	NA	NA	CASSPVEERGETQYF	TGTGCCAGCAGCCCCGTGGAAGAGCGAGGGGAGACCCAGTACTTC